This TCR beta chain came from a study of CD8 T cells in Susac syndrome. Study-wide points: It was acknowledged in the study that its TCR sequencing and HLA analysis involved a relatively small number of individuals.

Random hexamers were used to reverse transcribe an amount of roughly 0.5 to 1 ug RNA. Via MiXCR, TCRdb re-called the immunoSEQ multiplex PCR reads, giving one row per CDR3 protein. The table records some 300,000 distinct CDR3 sequences, 75% to 85% of them present only once. A single count supports this clonotype. Its antigen is not identified. The germline CDR1 and CDR2 sequences are SGHVS and FQNEAQ. The germline V and J ends were trimmed by 4 bases and 2 bases, with 21 bases remaining between them. This CDR3 contains 18 residues. The origin of this receptor is a human donor with multiple sclerosis. The source material was CD8+ T cells from PBMCs. The rearrangement links TRBV7-8 to TRBJ1-5; D unclear. For the CDR3, the DNA is TGTGCCAGCAGCTCCGAAGCTTCCCCCGTCGTACGCAATCAGCCCCAGCATTTT. Residues: CASSSEASPVVRNQPQHF.